The 19 T cell receptor beta chains listed next were all sequenced from one sample in a study of vaccination effects on CD4 cells after COVID-19. Culturing for 10 to 11 days preceded CD4+ T cell isolation. Participants were vaccinated with two doses of either the BNT162b2 or mRNA-1273 vaccine. These receptors' targets are unknown. Clones were sequenced by immunoSEQ multiplex PCR, and TCRdb holds only the in-frame ones, with some missing. The table includes some 69,000 clones, roughly 73% detected once. Material: CD4+ T cells from PBMCs cultured without peptide, obtained after COVID-19 vaccination. The receptor set was obtained from a human donor who received a COVID-19 vaccine.

The CDR3 sequence is CASSIGSGQNEKLFF. The CDR3 coding sequence is TGTGCCAGCAGCATAGGCTCCGGACAGAATGAAAAACTGTTTTTT. J is TRBJ1-4 and V is TRBV7-9, with D tentatively TRBD1 (6 bases). The CDR3 contains 15 residues. The V and J ends lost 5 bases and 5 bases respectively, with 15 bases between them. Germline V gives CDR1 SEHNR, CDR2 FQNEAQ (reference sequence).

The rearrangement joins TRBV7-9 to TRBJ2-6; no definite D call. This CDR3 is built from 15 residues. Germline V gene sequence: CDR1 SEHNR, CDR2 FQNEAQ (reference sequence). Trimming cost V 7 bases and J 0 bases, with 10 bases left between them. The CDR3 region has the DNA TGTGCCAGCAATGAGATACTCTCTGGGGCCAACGTCCTGACTTTC. Amino acid sequence: CASNEILSGANVLTF.

The rearrangement links TRBV11-2 to TRBJ2-3; tentatively, D is TRBD1 (6 bases). CDR3 size: 12 residues. Germline CDR1 and CDR2: SGHAT and FQNNGV. Trimming shortened V by 2 bases and J by 14 bases, and 14 bases separated the two germline ends. CDR3 residues: CASSLSGVGSYF. The DNA for the CDR3 is TGTGCCAGCAGCTTATCAGGGGTCGGGTCGTATTTT.

The V gene is TRBV9, the J gene TRBJ2-1, with 11 bases identical to TRBD1. This CDR3 has 16 residues. CDR1 is SGDLS, CDR2 YYNGEE, per germline. After removal of 4 bases from V and 7 bases from J, the junction contained 10 bases not matched to a gene. The CDR3, as DNA: TGTGCCAGCAGCCCTCATGGGACAGGGGGTGGGAATGAGCAGTTCTTC. Its protein product is CASSPHGTGGGNEQFF.

This clone turned up a few times. The V gene is TRBV5-1, the J gene TRBJ1-1, with a tentative D call TRBD1 (5 bases). Trimming took off 5 bases at V and 0 bases at J, with 8 bases between the two ends. CDR1 is SGHRS and CDR2 is YFSETQ in the germline V gene. The CDR3 totals 13 residues. The CDR3 DNA sequence: TGCGCCAGCAGGGGACGGCTGAACACTGAAGCTTTCTTT. Amino acid sequence: CASRGRLNTEAFF.

The chain carries TRBV9 and TRBJ2-5; 8 nucleotides line up with TRBD2. The CDR3 loop spans 15 amino acids. J lost 5 bases, V lost 4 bases, and 10 bases had no gene match. Germline V CDR1 and CDR2: SGDLS, YYNGEE. CDR3 sequence: CASSRSGQRGETQYF. CDR3 bases: TGTGCCAGCAGCCGAAGTGGACAGCGGGGGGAGACCCAGTACTTC.

V usage is TRBV21-1 and J usage is TRBJ1-1. TRBV21-1 is labeled a pseudogene. The CDR3 runs 15 residues. In DNA, the CDR3 is TGTGCCAGCAGCAAAGATTCATACCATTACACTGAAGCTTTCTTT. This translates into CASSKDSYHYTEAFF.

The chain links TRBV6-5 to TRBJ1-1; tentative D call: TRBD1 (6 bases). This CDR3 has 15 residues. Trimming left V 4 bases short and J 1 base short, with 13 bases between. In germline, CDR1 is MNHEY, CDR2 SVGAGI. CDR3 nucleotide sequence: TGTGCCAGCAGTTCAGACAGGTTTTCGAACACTGAAGCTTTCTTT. Translating gives CASSSDRFSNTEAFF.

J is TRBJ1-3 and V is TRBV12-5; no definite D call. CDR1 LGHNT and CDR2 FRNRAP come from the germline V gene. V was shortened by 6 bases and J by 0 bases, with 9 bases between the two germline ends. CDR3 length: 14 residues. The CDR3, as DNA: TGTGCTAGTGGGGGCTCAGGCTCTGGAAACACCATATATTTT. Its translation: CASGGSGSGNTIYF.

J is TRBJ1-2 and V is TRBV6-4; D not certain. There are 13 residues in the CDR3. Trimming removed 2 bases at V and 7 bases at J, with 11 bases between. Germline V gene data show CDR1 as MRHNA and CDR2 as SNTAGT. CDR3 bases: TGTGCCAGCAGTGACCACAGTGGTGGTGGCTACACCTTC. It is translated as CASSDHSGGGYTF.

The chain is built from TRBV11-2 and TRBJ1-3; D perhaps matches TRBD1 (5 bases). Germline V gene sequence: CDR1 SGHAT, CDR2 FQNNGV. Trimming pared 1 base from V and 0 bases from J, leaving 16 bases between. This CDR3 is built from 18 residues. The CDR3 protein is CASSLVFGRTSSGNTIYF. As DNA, the CDR3 is TGTGCCAGCAGCTTAGTTTTCGGACGGACAAGCTCTGGAAACACCATATATTTT.

The chain is built from TRBV6-2 or TRBV6-3 and TRBJ2-2; no reliable D call. CDR3 size: 15 residues. V was shortened by 0 bases and J by 4 bases, with 9 bases between the two germline ends. Germline loops: CDR1 MNHEY, CDR2 SVGEGT. CDR3 sequence: CASSYSAVSTGELFF. The CDR3 DNA follows: TGTGCCAGCAGTTACTCGGCAGTGTCCACCGGGGAGCTGTTTTTT.

The chain uses TRBV27 and TRBJ2-1, with D possibly being TRBD2 (7 bases). Germline V gene lookup returns CDR1 MNHEY and CDR2 SMNVEV (reference sequence). The CDR3 runs 15 residues. Trimming pared 3 bases from V and 6 bases from J, leaving 15 bases between. CDR3 sequence (DNA): TGTGCCAGCAGTTTCCTAGGGGGGGGAAGCAATGAGCAGTTCTTC. It specifies CASSFLGGGSNEQFF.

The chain carries TRBV19 and TRBJ2-4, with D perhaps TRBD1 or TRBD2 (5 bases each). The V gene's germline CDR1 is LNHDA and CDR2 SQIVND (reference sequence). The CDR3 has 18 amino acids. With 0 bases removed from V and 2 bases from J, the gap between germline ends came to 17 bases. The CDR3, as DNA: TGTGCCAGTAGTATAGATCATCAGGGAGTGGCGACCAAAAACATTCAGTACTTC. It encodes CASSIDHQGVATKNIQYF.

J is TRBJ2-2 and V is TRBV5-1; TRBD1 agrees at 9 bases. Per germline, CDR1 SGHRS and CDR2 YFSETQ. Trimming at V came to 4 bases and at J to 3 bases, leaving 4 bases not matched to a gene. This CDR3 is built from 15 residues. CDR3 in DNA: TGCGCCAGCAGCACCCGACAGGGGGACACCGGGGAGCTGTTTTTT. Encoded protein: CASSTRQGDTGELFF. The entire variable domain, with the rest obtained from reference TRBV5-1 and TRBJ2-2, is as follows: KAGVTQTPRYLIKTRGQQVTLSCSPISGHRSVSWYQQTPGQGLQFLFEYFSETQRNKGNFPGRFSGRQFSNSRSEMNVSTLELGDSALYLCASSTRQGDTGELFFGEGSRLTVL.

The chain uses TRBV4-1 and TRBJ2-1; the D is unclear. Germline V gene data show CDR1 as MGHRA and CDR2 as YSYEKL. The CDR3 consists of 14 residues. Trimming stripped 3 bases from V and 10 bases from J, with 16 bases between. The CDR3 is CASSHRFGLGEQFF. For the CDR3, the DNA is TGCGCCAGCAGCCACCGGTTCGGTTTGGGGGAGCAGTTCTTC.

The V call is TRBV5-1, the J call TRBJ1-1; the D is unclear. This CDR3 is 14 amino acids long. The germline V gene has CDR1 SGHRS and CDR2 YFSETQ. V lost 0 bases and J lost 2, with 8 bases in between. The CDR3 DNA reads TGCGCCAGCAGCTTGGGGCAGCCAAACACTGAAGCTTTCTTT. Its translation is CASSLGQPNTEAFF. Drawing the rest from reference TRBV5-1 and TRBJ1-1, the complete variable domain is KAGVTQTPRYLIKTRGQQVTLSCSPISGHRSVSWYQQTPGQGLQFLFEYFSETQRNKGNFPGRFSGRQFSNSRSEMNVSTLELGDSALYLCASSLGQPNTEAFFGQGTRLTVV.

The chain links TRBV7-2 to TRBJ1-6; possible D gene TRBD1, 5 bases. CDR1 and CDR2 (germline): SGHTA, FQGNSA. V lost 5 bases, J lost 2 bases, and 7 bases lay in between. The CDR3 has 14 residues. The CDR3 region is CASSRGAYNSPLHF. The DNA of the CDR3 is TGTGCCAGCAGCAGGGGAGCCTATAATTCACCCCTCCACTTT.

This clone was counted once. The J gene is TRBJ1-4, the V gene TRBV5-1; maybe TRBD1 (5 bases). The length of the CDR3 is 16 residues. V shed 4 bases and J shed 0 bases, with 13 bases lying between them. Germline values: CDR1 SGHRS, CDR2 YFSETQ. CDR3 nucleotides: TGCGCCAGCAGCGCCTGGGGGATAGCAACTAATGAAAAACTGTTTTTT. The encoded protein is CASSAWGIATNEKLFF.